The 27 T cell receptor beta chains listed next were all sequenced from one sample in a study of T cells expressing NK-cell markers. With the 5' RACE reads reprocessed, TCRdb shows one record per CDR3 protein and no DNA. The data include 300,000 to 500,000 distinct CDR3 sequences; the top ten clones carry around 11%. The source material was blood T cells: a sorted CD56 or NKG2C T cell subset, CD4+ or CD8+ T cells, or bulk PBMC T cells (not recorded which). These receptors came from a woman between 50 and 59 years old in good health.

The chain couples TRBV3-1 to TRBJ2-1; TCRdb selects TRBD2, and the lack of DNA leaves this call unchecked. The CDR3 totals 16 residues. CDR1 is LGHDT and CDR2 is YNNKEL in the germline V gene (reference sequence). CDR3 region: CASSQERSGRDNEQFF.

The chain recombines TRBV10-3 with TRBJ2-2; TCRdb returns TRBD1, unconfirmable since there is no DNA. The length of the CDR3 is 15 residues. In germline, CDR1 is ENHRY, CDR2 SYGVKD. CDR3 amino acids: CAINRDRTYTGELFF.

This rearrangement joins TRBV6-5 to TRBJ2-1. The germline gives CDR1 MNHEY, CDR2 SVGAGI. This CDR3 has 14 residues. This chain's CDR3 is CASTRSSSYNEQFF.

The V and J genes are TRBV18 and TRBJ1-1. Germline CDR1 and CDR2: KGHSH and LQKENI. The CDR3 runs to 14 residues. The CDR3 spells CASSVVEKNTEAFF.

CDR3 amino acids: CASSLVGRASGELFF. The chain employs TRBV7-8 and TRBJ2-2; the TCRdb D gene call, TRBD2, has no DNA to confirm it. The germline CDR1 and CDR2 sequences are SGHVS and FQNEAQ. The CDR3 has 15 amino acids.

The CDR3 protein is CSVEKGGASAFF. The V and J genes are TRBV29-1 and TRBJ2-1; without DNA, the TCRdb call of TRBD2 cannot be checked. The germline gives CDR1 SQVTM, CDR2 ANQGSEA. The CDR3 has 12 residues.

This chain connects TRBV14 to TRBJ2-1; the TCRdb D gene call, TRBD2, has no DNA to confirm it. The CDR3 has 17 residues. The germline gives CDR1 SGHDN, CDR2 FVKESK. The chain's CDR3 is CASSLRGGGGPVNEQFF.

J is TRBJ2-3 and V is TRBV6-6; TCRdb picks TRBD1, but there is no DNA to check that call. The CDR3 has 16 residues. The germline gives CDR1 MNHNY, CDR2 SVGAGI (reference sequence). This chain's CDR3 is CASSLDRGTSTDTQYF.

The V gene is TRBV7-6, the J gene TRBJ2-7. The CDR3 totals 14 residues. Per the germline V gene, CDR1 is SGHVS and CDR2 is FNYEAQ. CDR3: CASSYLQDSYEQYF.

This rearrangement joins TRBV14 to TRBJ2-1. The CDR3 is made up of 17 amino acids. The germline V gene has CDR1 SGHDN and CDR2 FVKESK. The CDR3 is CASSQDRAVNPANEQFF.

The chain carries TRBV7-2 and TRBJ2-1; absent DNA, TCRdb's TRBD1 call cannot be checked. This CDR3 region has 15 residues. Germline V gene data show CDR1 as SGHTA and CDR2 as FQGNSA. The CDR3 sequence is CASSFAGDLLKGQFF.

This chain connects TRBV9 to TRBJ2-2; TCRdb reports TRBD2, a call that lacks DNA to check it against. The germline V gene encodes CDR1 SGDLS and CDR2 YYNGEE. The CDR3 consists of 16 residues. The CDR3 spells CASSPRLAINTGELFF.

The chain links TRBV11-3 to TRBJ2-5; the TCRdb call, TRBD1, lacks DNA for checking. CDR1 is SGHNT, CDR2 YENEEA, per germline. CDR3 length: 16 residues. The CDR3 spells CASRPKDRGLLETQYF.

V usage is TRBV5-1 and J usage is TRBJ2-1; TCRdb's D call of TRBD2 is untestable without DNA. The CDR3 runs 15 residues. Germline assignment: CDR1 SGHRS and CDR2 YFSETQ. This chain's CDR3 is CASSLDAGERNEQFF.

The CDR3 loop reads CATRLAGGQETQYF. The gene calls are TRBV10-3 and TRBJ2-5; TCRdb's D gene call, TRBD2, goes unchecked for lack of DNA. The CDR3 consists of 14 residues. The germline V gene has CDR1 ENHRY and CDR2 SYGVKD.

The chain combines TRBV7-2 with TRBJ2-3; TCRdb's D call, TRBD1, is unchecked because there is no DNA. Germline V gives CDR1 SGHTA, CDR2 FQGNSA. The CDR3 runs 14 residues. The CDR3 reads CASSPFGPGRGQYF.

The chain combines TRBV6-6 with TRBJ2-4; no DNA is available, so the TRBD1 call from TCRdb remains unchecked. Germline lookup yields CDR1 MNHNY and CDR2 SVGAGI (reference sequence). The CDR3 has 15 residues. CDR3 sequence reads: CASSFGAGSRNIQYF.

The CDR3 loop reads CATSREGSENEKLFF. The rearrangement joins TRBV15 to TRBJ1-4. There are 15 residues in the CDR3. Germline CDR1 and CDR2: LNHNV and YYDKDF (reference sequence).

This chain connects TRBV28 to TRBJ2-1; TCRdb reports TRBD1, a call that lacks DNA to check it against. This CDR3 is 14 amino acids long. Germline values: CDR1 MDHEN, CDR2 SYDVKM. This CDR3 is CAISRDRGYNEQFF.

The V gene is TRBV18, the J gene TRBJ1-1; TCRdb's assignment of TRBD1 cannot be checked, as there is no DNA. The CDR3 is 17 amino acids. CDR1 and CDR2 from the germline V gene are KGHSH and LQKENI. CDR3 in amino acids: CASSPPGTVMVNTEAFF.

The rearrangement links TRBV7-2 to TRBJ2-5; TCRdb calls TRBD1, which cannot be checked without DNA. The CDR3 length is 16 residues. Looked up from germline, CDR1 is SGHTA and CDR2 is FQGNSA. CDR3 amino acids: CASSLAGTYAGETQYF.

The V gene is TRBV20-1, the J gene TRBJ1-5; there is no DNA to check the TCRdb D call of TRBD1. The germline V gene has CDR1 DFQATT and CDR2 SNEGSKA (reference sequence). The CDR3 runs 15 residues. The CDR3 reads CSASSLTQGRQPQHF.

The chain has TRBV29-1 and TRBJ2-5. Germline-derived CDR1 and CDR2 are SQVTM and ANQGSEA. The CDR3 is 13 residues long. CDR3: CSVAASKQETQYF.

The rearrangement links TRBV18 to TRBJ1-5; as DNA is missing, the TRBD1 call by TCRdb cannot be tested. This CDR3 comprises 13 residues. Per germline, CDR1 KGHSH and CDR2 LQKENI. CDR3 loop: CASTPGTVVPQHF.

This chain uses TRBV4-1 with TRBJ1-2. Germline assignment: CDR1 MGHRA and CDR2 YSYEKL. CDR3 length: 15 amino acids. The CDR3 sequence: CASSLRGGESYGYTF.

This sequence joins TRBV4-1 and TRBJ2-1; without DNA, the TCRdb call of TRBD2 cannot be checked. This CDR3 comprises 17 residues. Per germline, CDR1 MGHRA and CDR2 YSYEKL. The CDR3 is CASSQAQLAGPTDEQFF.

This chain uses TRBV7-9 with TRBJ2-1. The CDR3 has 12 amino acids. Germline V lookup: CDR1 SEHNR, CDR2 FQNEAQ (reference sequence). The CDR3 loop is CASSLDDHEQFF.